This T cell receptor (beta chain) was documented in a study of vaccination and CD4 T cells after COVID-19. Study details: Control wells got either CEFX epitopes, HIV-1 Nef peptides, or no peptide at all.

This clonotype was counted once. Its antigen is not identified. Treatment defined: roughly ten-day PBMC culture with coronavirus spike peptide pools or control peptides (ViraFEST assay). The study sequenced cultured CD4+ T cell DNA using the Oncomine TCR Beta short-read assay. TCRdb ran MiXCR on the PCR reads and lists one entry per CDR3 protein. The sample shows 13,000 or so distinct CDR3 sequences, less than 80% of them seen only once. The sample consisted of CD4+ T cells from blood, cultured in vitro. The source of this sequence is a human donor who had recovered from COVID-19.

CDR3: CASSLGQGVGQETQYF. The CDR3 DNA is TGTGCCAGCAGCTTAGGTCAGGGGGTGGGTCAAGAGACCCAGTACTTC. This sequence joins TRBV7-6 and TRBJ2-5; 7 bases are shared with TRBD1. J gave up 2 bases and V 1 base, and 7 bases lay outside the gene matches. The germline V gene encodes CDR1 SGHVS and CDR2 FNYEAQ. The CDR3 has 16 amino acids.